Judged by abundance, the clone carrying this T cell receptor beta chain is medium-sized. Its target is not known. Trimming shortened V by 0 bases and J by 5 bases, and 8 bases separated the two germline ends. Germline V gene lookup returns CDR1 SGDLS and CDR2 YYNGEE. The CDR3 has 13 residues. One entry per CDR3 protein, called by TCRdb with MiXCR from the 5' RACE reads. The sample lists 6,000 to 8,500 distinct CDR3 sequences; 10% to 15% were seen once. The sample originates from a study of spatial heterogeneity in lung cancer. Study details: Sequence detection consistently recorded a greater number of beta-chain than alpha-chain sequences. From matched bulk RNA-seq came a T cell module score, which showed a strong correlation with TCR transcript counts in tumor regions. Findings and limits, study-wide: Mutation tallies in tumors tracked expanded intratumoral alpha and beta TCR counts.

Time point defined: sample taken at primary tumor resection. There were roughly 72 donors, all of them untreated patients with early-stage non-small cell lung cancer. This receptor was identified in a male donor with early-stage non-small cell lung cancer. The sample was lung tumor tissue, taken at surgery. V is TRBV9 and J is TRBJ1-1; D gene unclear. The CDR3 is CASSVAAWTEAFF. CDR3 nucleotide sequence: TGTGCCAGCAGCGTAGCGGCGTGGACTGAAGCTTTCTTT.